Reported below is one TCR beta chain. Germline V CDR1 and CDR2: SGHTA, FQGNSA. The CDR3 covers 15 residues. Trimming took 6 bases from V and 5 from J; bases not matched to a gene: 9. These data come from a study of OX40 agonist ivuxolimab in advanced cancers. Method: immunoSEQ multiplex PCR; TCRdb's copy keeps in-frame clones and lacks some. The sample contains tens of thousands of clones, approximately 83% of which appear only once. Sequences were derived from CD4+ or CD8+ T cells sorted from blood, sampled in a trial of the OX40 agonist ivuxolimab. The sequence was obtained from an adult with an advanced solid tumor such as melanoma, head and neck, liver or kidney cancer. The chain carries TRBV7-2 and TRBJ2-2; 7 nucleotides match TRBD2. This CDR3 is CASRRAGVRTGELFF. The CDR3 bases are TGTGCCAGCAGGAGGGCGGGAGTTAGAACCGGGGAGCTGTTTTTT. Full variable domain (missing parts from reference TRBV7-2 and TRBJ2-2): GAGVSQSPSNKVTEKGKDVELRCDPISGHTALYWYRQSLGQGLEFLIYFQGNSAPDKSGLPSDRFSAERTGGSVSTLTIQRTQQEDSAVYLCASRRAGVRTGELFFGEGSRLTVL.